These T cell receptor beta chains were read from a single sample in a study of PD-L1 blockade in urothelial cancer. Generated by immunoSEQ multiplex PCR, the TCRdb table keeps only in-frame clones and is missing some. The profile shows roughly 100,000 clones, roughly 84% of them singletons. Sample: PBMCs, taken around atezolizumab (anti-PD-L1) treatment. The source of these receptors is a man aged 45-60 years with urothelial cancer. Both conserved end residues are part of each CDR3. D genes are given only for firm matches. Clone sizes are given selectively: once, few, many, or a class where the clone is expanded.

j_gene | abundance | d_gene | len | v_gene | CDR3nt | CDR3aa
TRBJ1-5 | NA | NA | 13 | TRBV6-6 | TGTGCCAGCAGAGACAGGAGCAATCAGCCCCAGCATTTT | CASRDRSNQPQHF
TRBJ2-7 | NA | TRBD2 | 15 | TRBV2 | TGTGCCAGCAGTCTCCGACTAGCGGGAGGAGGCGAGCAGTACTTC | CASSLRLAGGGEQYF
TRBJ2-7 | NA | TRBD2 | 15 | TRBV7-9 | TGTGCCAGCAGCTTACTGTCTAGCGGGAGCAACGAGCAGTACTTC | CASSLLSSGSNEQYF
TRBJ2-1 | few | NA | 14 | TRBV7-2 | TGTGCCAGCAGCCTGACTCGTTTGGACAATGAGCAGTTCTTC | CASSLTRLDNEQFF
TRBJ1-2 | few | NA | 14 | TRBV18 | TGTGCCAGCTCACAACTGACACTTATCTATGGCTACACCTTC | CASSQLTLIYGYTF
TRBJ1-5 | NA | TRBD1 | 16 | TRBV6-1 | TGTGCCAGCAGTGACCGGGACAGGTCGAGCAATCAGCCCCAGCATTTT | CASSDRDRSSNQPQHF
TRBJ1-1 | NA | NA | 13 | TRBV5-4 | TGTGCCAGCAGCTTGCACGCCAGCACTGAAGCTTTCTTT | CASSLHASTEAFF
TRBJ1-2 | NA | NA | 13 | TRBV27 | TGTGCCAGCCGTAAAATAAGCGGCTATGGCTACACCTTC | CASRKISGYGYTF
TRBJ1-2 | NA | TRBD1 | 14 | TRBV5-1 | TGCGCCAGCAGCCTGGACAGGGGTCGCGATGGCTACACCTTC | CASSLDRGRDGYTF
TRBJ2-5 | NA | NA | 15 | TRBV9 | TGTGCCAGCAGCAACTGGGGGCTAGCCGGAGAGACCCAGTACTTC | CASSNWGLAGETQYF
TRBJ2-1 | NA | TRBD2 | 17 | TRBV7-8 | TGTGCCAGCAGCTTAGGCCTAGCGGGACGCTCCTACAATGAGCAGTTCTTC | CASSLGLAGRSYNEQFF
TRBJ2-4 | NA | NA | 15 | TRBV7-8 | TGTGCCAGCAGCTTCTCAGGAAAAGCCAAAAACATTCAGTACTTC | CASSFSGKAKNIQYF
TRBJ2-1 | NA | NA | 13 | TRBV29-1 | TGCAGAGCCTCTCAGGGCTCCTACAATGAGCAGTTCTTC | CRASQGSYNEQFF
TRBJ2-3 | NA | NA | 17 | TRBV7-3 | TGTGCCAGCAGCCCGGAGGGGACGCTCACTCGCACAGATACGCAGTATTTT | CASSPEGTLTRTDTQYF
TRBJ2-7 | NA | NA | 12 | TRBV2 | TGTGCCAGCGACGGGAGTTCCTACGAGCAGTACTTC | CASDGSSYEQYF
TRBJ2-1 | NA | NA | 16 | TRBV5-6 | TGTGCCAGCAGCCTGCTTCTCAGGGAAACCGACAATGAGCAGTTCTTC | CASSLLLRETDNEQFF
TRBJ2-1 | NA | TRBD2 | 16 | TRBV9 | TGTGCCAGCAGCGTAGCGGGACTAGCGGGAGTGGGTGAGCAGTTCTTC | CASSVAGLAGVGEQFF
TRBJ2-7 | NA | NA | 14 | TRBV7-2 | TGTGCCAGCAGCTCCCCGACAGGTCCCTACGAGCAGTACTTC | CASSSPTGPYEQYF
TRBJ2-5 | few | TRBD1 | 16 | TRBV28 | TGTGCCAGCAGTCCGTCCCGACAGGGGGCGGGAGAGACCCAGTACTTC | CASSPSRQGAGETQYF
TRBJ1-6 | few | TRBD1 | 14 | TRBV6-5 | TGTGCCAGCAGGGGACAGGGCTATAATTCACCCCTCCACTTT | CASRGQGYNSPLHF
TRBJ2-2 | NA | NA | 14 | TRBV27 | TGTGCCAGCAGTTTAGCAGAAAACACCGGGGAGCTGTTTTTT | CASSLAENTGELFF
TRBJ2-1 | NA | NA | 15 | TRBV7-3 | TGTGCCAGCAGCTTAGTCCCTGTAGGGGTCAATGAGCAGTTCTTC | CASSLVPVGVNEQFF
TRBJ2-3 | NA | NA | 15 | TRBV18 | TGTGCCAGCTCACCACTAGCGGCGGAGCCGAGGGGGCAGTATTTT | CASSPLAAEPRGQYF
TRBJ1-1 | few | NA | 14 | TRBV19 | TGTGCCAGTAGTCCGGATCAGGGAAACACTGAAGCTTTCTTT | CASSPDQGNTEAFF
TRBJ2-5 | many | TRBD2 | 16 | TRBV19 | TGTGCCAGTAGTATCTCCATTAGCGGGAGCGGAGGGACCCAGTACTTC | CASSISISGSGGTQYF
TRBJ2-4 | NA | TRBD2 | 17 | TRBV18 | TGTGCCAGCTCACCTAAGAGCGGGAGTTCCGCCAAAAACATTCAGTACTTC | CASSPKSGSSAKNIQYF
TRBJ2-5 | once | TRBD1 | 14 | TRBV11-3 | TGTGCCAGCAGCTCGACAGGGACGTCAGAGACCCAGTACTTC | CASSSTGTSETQYF
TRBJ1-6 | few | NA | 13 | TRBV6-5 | TGTGCCAGCAGCCGGACTGAGAATTCACCCCTCCACTTT | CASSRTENSPLHF
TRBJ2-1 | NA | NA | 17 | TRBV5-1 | TGCGCCAGCAGCTTGTATTTCGGACTTGGCTCCTACAATGAGCAGTTCTTC | CASSLYFGLGSYNEQFF
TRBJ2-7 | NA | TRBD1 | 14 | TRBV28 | TGTGCCAGCAGTCCCGGGACAGGGGACTACGAGCAGTACTTC | CASSPGTGDYEQYF
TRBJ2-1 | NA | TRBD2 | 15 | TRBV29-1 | TGCAGCGTTGAGAGGCGGGGGTCCCCCTACAATGAGCAGTTCTTC | CSVERRGSPYNEQFF
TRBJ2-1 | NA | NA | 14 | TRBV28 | TGTGCCAGCAGTTCCCCGGACTACTACAATGAGCAGTTCTTC | CASSSPDYYNEQFF
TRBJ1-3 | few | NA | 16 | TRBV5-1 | TGCGCCAGCAGCCGCAACCTGGGAGGGAGTGGAAACACCATATATTTT | CASSRNLGGSGNTIYF
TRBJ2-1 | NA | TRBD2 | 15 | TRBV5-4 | TGTGCCAGCAACCAACAGCGGGAGGGCCCGCATGAGCAGTTCTTC | CASNQQREGPHEQFF
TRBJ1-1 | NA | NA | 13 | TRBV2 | TGTGCCAGCAGAGACCAGGGAAGGTCTGAAGCTTTCTTT | CASRDQGRSEAFF
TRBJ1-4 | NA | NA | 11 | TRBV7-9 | TGTGCCAGCACCAGAAACGGGAGACTGTTTTTT | CASTRNGRLFF
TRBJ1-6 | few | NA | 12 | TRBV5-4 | TGTGCCAGCAGCTTCAGTTCTGCACCCCTCCACTTT | CASSFSSAPLHF
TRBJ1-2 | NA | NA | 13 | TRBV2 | TGTGCCAGCAGGGGGGGAGGGACGCGTGGCTACACCTTC | CASRGGGTRGYTF
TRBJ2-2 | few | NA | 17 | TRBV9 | TGTGCCAGCAGCGAGGGCTCATGGGGCGGGAACACCGGGGAGCTGTTTTTT | CASSEGSWGGNTGELFF
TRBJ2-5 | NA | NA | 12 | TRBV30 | TGTGCTTCGGATCAGGGTGGAGAGACCCAGTACTTC | CASDQGGETQYF
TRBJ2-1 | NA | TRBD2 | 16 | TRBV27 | TGTGCCAGCAGTTTACCTATAGCGGGAGATAGCAATGAGCAGTTCTTC | CASSLPIAGDSNEQFF